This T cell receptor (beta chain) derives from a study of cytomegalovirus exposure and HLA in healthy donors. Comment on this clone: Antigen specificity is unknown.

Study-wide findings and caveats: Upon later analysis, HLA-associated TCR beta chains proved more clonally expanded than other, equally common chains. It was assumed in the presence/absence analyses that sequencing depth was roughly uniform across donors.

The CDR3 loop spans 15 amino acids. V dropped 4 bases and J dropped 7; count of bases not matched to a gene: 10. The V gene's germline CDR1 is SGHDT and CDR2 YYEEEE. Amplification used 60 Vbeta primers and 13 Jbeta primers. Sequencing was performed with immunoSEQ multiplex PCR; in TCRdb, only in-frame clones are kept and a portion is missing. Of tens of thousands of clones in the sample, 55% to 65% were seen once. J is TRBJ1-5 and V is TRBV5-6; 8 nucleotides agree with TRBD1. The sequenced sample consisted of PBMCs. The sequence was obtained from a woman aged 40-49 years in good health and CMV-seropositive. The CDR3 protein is CASSKLQGARQPQHF. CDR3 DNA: TGTGCCAGCAGCAAACTGCAGGGGGCGCGGCAGCCCCAGCATTTT.